These T cell receptor beta chains were read from a single sample in a study of shared clonotypes between healthy human individuals. Only in-frame clones appear in the TCRdb table, and some are missing; sequencing was by immunoSEQ multiplex PCR. The sample carries 600,000 to 700,000 clones, around 78% recorded once. Sequenced sample: memory CD4+ T cells sorted from blood. The receptors were sampled from a woman aged 25 to 39 in good health. CDR3s include the opening cysteine and the closing phenylalanine or tryptophan. D genes are given only for firm matches. Where a row states a size, it is once, few, many or the class of an expanded clone; other rows omit it.

V: TRBV5-5
D: .
size: .
J: TRBJ1-2
DNA: TGTGCCAGCAGCTTTAGGGAAGGCGGCTACACCTTC
CDR3: CASSFREGGYTF

V: TRBV19
D: .
size: .
J: TRBJ1-1
DNA: TGTGCCAGTAGTATGTTTCTTTTGAACACTGAAGCTTTCTTT
CDR3: CASSMFLLNTEAFF

V: TRBV7-9
D: .
size: once
J: TRBJ2-3
DNA: TGTGCCAGCAGCTTAGTTCCCGCCGGGGGCATGTTTAGCACAGATACGCAGTATTTT
CDR3: CASSLVPAGGMFSTDTQYF

V: TRBV30
D: .
size: few
J: TRBJ1-2
DNA: TGTGCCTGGAGGGAACGAGGGAGCTATGGCTACACCTTC
CDR3: CAWRERGSYGYTF

V: TRBV27
D: .
size: .
J: TRBJ2-2
DNA: TGTGCCAGCAGTTTCGGGACACGAGTCACCGGGGAGCTGTTTTTT
CDR3: CASSFGTRVTGELFF

V: TRBV30
D: .
size: .
J: TRBJ1-5
DNA: TGTGCCTGGAATTGGGCAGGGAGAGGTCAGCCCCAGCATTTT
CDR3: CAWNWAGRGQPQHF

V: TRBV7-2
D: TRBD2
size: .
J: TRBJ2-1
DNA: TGTGCCAGCAGCTCGACTAGCGGGAGTAGGTATGAGCAGTTCTTC
CDR3: CASSSTSGSRYEQFF

V: TRBV2
D: .
size: .
J: TRBJ2-2
DNA: TGTGCCAGCAGAGTACAGGCCGGGGAGCTGTTTTTT
CDR3: CASRVQAGELFF

V: TRBV27
D: .
size: .
J: TRBJ1-4
DNA: TGTGCCAGCAGTTCCTTCCAACGGAATGAAAAACTGTTTTTT
CDR3: CASSSFQRNEKLFF

V: TRBV30
D: .
size: once
J: TRBJ1-5
DNA: TGTGCCTGGAGTGGAACGGGGGATCAGCCCCAGCATTTT
CDR3: CAWSGTGDQPQHF

V: TRBV6-6
D: .
size: .
J: TRBJ1-2
DNA: TGTGCCAGCAGTTACTCGAAGGAGTCAGCCGGCTACACCTTC
CDR3: CASSYSKESAGYTF

V: TRBV6-6
D: TRBD1
size: .
J: TRBJ1-2
DNA: TGTGCCAGCAGTTATGGACAGGGGGCGCGGAATGGCTACACCTTC
CDR3: CASSYGQGARNGYTF

V: TRBV5-1
D: TRBD1
size: .
J: TRBJ1-5
DNA: TGCGCCAGCAGCACCGGGACAGAAAATCAGCCCCAGCATTTT
CDR3: CASSTGTENQPQHF

V: TRBV4-1
D: .
size: .
J: TRBJ1-5
DNA: TGCGCCAGCAGCCAAAGGGGGGGCGGCAATCAGCCCCAGCATTTT
CDR3: CASSQRGGGNQPQHF